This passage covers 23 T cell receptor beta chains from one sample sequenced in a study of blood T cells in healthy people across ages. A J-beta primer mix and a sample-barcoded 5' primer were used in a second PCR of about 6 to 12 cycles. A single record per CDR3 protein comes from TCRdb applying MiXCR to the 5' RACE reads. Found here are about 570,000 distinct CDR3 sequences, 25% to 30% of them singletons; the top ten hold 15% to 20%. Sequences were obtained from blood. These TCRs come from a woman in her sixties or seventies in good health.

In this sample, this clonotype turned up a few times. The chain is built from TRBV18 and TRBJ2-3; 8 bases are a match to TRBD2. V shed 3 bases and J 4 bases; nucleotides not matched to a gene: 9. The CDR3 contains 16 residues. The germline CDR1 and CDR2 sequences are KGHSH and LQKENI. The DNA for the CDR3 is TGTGCCAGCTCACCTTTCCGGGGGGGCAGCGCAGATACGCAGTATTTT. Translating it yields CASSPFRGGSADTQYF.

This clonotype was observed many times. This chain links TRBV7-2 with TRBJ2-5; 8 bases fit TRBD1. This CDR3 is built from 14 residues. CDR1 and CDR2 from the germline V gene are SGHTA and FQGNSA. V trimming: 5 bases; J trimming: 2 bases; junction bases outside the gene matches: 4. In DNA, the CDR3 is TGTGCCAGCAGCCAAACAGGGGGACAAGAGACCCAGTACTTC. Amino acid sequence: CASSQTGGQETQYF.

The CDR3 coding sequence is TGTGCCAGCTCACCCTTGGGCGGCAAAGAGACCCAGTACTTC. Amino acids: CASSPLGGKETQYF. V gene TRBV18 combines with J gene TRBJ2-5; D gene uncertain. Germline CDR1 and CDR2: KGHSH and LQKENI. This CDR3 is built from 14 residues. The V end was cut by 3 bases, the J end by 3 bases, with 11 bases between.

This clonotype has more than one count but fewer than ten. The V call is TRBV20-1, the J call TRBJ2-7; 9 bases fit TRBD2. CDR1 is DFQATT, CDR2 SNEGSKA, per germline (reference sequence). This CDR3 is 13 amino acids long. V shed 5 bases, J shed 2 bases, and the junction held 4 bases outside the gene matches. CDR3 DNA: TGCAGTGCTCATCTAGCGGGAACCTACGAGCAGTACTTC. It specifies CSAHLAGTYEQYF.

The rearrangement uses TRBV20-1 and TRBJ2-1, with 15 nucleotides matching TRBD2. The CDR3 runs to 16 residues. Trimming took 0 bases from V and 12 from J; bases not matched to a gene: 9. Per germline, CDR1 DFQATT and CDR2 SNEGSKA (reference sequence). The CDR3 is CSARDWTSGGAGGQFF. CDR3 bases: TGCAGTGCTAGAGATTGGACTAGCGGGGGGGCCGGAGGGCAGTTCTTC.

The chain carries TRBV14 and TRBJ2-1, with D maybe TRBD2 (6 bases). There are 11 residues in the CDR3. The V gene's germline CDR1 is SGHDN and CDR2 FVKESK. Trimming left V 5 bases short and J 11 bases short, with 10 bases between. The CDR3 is CASSSGLQQFF. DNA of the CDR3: TGTGCCAGCAGCTCGGGACTTCAGCAGTTCTTC.

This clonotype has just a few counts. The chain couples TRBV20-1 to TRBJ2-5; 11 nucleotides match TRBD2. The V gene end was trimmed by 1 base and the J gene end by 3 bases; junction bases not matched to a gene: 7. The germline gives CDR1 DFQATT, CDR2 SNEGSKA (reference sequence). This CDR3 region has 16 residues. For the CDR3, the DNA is TGCAGTGCTAGAGTAGCGGGGGGGCGAATTAAAGAGACCCAGTACTTC. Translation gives CSARVAGGRIKETQYF.

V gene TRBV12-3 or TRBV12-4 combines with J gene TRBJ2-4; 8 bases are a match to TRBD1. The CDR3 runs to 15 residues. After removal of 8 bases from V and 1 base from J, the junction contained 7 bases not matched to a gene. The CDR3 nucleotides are TGTGCCAGCGCGCCAGGGGGCTTCGCCAAAAACATTCAGTACTTC. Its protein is CASAPGGFAKNIQYF.

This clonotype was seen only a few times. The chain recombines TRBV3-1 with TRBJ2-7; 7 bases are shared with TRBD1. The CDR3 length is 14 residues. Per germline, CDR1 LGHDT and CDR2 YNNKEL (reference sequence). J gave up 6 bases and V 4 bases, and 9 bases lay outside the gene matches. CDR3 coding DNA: TGTGCCAGCAGCCCCCAGGGGGTCGGTAGCGAGCAGTACTTC. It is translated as CASSPQGVGSEQYF.

The CDR3 reads CASNQDSNQPQHF. Here the CDR3 DNA reads TGTGCCAGCAACCAGGATAGCAATCAGCCCCAGCATTTT. V and J are TRBV7-9 and TRBJ1-5; no reliable D call. Between the trimmed V and J ends, which lost 7 bases and 0 bases, there was a span of 7 bases. This CDR3 has 13 residues. From germline, CDR1 is SEHNR and CDR2 FQNEAQ (reference sequence).

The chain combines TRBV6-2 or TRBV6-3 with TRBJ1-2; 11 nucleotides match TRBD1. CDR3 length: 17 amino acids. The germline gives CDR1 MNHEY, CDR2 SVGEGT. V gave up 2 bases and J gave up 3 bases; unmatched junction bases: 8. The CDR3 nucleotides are TGTGCCAGCAGTTACAGGACAGGGGGCGCCTTGGACTATGGCTACACCTTC. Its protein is CASSYRTGGALDYGYTF.

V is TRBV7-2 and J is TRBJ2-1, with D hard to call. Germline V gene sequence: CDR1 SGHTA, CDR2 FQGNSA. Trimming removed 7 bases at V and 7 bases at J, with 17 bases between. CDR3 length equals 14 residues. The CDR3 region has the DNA TGTGCCAGCAACGTAATGAGGAGTGTAAATGAGCAGTTCTTC. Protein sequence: CASNVMRSVNEQFF.

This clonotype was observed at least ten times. The CDR3 protein is CATSDGYIQYF. The CDR3 coding sequence is TGTGCCACCAGTGATGGGTACATTCAGTACTTC. This sequence joins TRBV24-1 and TRBJ2-4; D is ambiguous. Trimming left V 3 bases short and J 8 bases short, with 4 bases between. CDR1 and CDR2 from the germline V gene are KGHDR and SFDVKD. The CDR3 is 11 residues long.

CDR3 DNA: TGTGCCAGCAGTTCCAGGGGTAACGAGCAGTACTTC. This sequence encodes CASSSRGNEQYF. The chain employs TRBV6-5 and TRBJ2-7, with a weak D call TRBD1 (6 bases). This CDR3 has 12 residues. Germline CDR1 is MNHEY and CDR2 is SVGAGI. Trimming shortened V by 4 bases and J by 5 bases, and 9 bases separated the two germline ends.

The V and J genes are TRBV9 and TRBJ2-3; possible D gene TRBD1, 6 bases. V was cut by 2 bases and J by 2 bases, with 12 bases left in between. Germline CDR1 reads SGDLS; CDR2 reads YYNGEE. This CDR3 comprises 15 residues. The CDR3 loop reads CASSVQGGFTDTQYF. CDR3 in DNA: TGTGCCAGCAGCGTCCAAGGGGGATTCACAGATACGCAGTATTTT.

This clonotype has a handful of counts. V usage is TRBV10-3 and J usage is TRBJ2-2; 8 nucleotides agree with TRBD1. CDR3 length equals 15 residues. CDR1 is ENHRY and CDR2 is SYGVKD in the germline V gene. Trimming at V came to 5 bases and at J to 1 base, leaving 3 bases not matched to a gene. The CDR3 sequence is CAISTGQGNTGELFF. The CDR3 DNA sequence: TGTGCCATCAGTACTGGACAGGGGAACACCGGGGAGCTGTTTTTT.

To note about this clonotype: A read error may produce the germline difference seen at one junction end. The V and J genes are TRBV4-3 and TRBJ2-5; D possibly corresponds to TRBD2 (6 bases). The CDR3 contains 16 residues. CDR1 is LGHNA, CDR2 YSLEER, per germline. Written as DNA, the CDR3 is TGCGCCAGTAGCCCCTCACCATGGGGGGACCAAGAGACCCAGTACTTC. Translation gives CASSPSPWGDQETQYF.

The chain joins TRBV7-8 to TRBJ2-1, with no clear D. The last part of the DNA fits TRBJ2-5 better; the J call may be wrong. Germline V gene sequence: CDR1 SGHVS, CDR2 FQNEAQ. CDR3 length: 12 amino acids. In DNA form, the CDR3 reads TGTGCCAGCAGCTTAGCGCTACAGACCCAGTACTTC. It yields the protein CASSLALQTQYF.

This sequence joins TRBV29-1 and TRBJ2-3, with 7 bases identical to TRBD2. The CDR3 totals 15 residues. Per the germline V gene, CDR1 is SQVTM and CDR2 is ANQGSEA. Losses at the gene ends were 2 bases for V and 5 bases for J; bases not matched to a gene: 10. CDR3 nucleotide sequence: TGCAGCGTTGAAAAGGGTGGGGGGGGGATAGATACGCAGTATTTT. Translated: CSVEKGGGGIDTQYF.

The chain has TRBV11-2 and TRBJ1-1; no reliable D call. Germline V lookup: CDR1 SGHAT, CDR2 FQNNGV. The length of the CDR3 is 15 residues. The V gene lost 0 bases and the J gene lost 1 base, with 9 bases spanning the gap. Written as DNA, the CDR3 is TGTGCCAGCAGCTTAGATCGGATTGGGAACACTGAAGCTTTCTTT. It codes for CASSLDRIGNTEAFF.

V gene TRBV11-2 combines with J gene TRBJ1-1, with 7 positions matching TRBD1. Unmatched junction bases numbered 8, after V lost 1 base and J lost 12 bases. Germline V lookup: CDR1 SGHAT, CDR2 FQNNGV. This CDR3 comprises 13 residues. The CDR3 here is CASSLGQGVGTFF. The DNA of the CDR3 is TGTGCCAGCAGCTTAGGTCAGGGGGTGGGAACTTTCTTT.

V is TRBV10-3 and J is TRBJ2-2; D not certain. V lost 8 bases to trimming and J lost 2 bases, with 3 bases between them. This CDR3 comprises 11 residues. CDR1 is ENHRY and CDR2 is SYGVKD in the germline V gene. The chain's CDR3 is CAISNTGELFF. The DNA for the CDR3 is TGTGCCATCTCTAACACCGGGGAGCTGTTTTTT.

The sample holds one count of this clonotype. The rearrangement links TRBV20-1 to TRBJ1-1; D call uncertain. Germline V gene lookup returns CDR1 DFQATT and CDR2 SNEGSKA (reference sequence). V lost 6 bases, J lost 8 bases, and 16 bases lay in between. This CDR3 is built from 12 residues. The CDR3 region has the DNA TGCAGTGCGTCCCCACAGAATTCCGAAGCTTTCTTT. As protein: CSASPQNSEAFF.